What follows describes a single TCR beta chain. The target antigen is unknown. In total, each donor contributed a single heparinised blood draw that averaged around 110 mL. The data are from a study of beta chain features in type 1 diabetes. About the research overall: All samples combined gave under 110,000,000 sorted cells for examination. The study's findings and limits: Sampled from patients, naive, central memory and Treg TCRB repertoires appeared more similar than those sampled from healthy donors. PCR might favor shorter templates, equally in patients and controls. TCRB CDR3s were moderately but significantly shorter in Type 1 diabetes patients in all four CD4+ subsets.

This CDR3 is built from 14 residues. Looked up from germline, CDR1 is MNHEY and CDR2 is SVGAGI. V gave up 2 bases and J gave up 7 bases; unmatched junction bases: 5. Expressed TCRB transcripts were sequenced, since all the RNA that had been isolated was reverse transcribed. Using immunoSEQ multiplex PCR, the repertoire was profiled, and TCRdb retains in-frame clones only, with some absent. The sample carries some 25,000 clones, 56% recorded once. The chain uses TRBV6-5 and TRBJ2-1; TRBD1 matches 7 bases. This TCR came from a woman between 18 and 29 years old with type 1 diabetes. Sequenced input: Tregs from blood. CDR3 sequence reads: CASSYEGALNEQFF. The CDR3 DNA sequence: TGTGCCAGCAGTTACGAGGGGGCGCTTAATGAGCAGTTCTTC.